The T cell receptor (beta chain) under discussion was sequenced for a study of T cell clonotyping in hematopoietic cell transplantation. V was clipped by 0 bases and J by 5 bases; unmatched bases: 4. This CDR3 comprises 15 residues. CDR1 is LGHNA and CDR2 is YNFKEQ in the germline V gene. Generated by immunoSEQ multiplex PCR, the TCRdb table keeps only in-frame clones and is missing some. The table records tens of thousands of clones, 85% to 95% of them present only once. Comment on this clone: Antigen specificity is unknown.

Study findings and constraints: No sorting was done, leaving CD4 and CD8 contributions mixed.

The chain carries TRBV4-2 and TRBJ1-2; 9 bases are shared with TRBD1. The sequence derives from a woman in her forties or fifties in good health. Some clones in this sample may be carry-over from other donors' samples. Sequencing input: peripheral blood mononuclear cells. The CDR3 nucleotides are TGTGCCAGCAGCCAAGACTCCGGGACAGGGTATGGCTACACCTTC. As protein: CASSQDSGTGYGYTF.